This TCR beta chain was sequenced for a study of T cells in Graves' hyperthyroidism and ophthalmopathy. Study-wide findings and caveats: Ophthalmopathy prediction by the model preceded onset by a median approximately six months.

Germline V gene sequence: CDR1 MNHNS, CDR2 SASEGT. J gave up 4 bases and V 4 bases, and 6 bases lay outside the gene matches. The CDR3 is 15 residues long. A Clinical Activity Score of at least 3, a NOSPECS grade of at least 4 and a duration under 3 months were recorded in the ophthalmopathy patients. Points on this clonotype: The antigen is undetermined. Since the CDR3 does not end with the conserved phenylalanine or tryptophan, this likely comes from a read error.

The TCR beta CDR3 regions underwent amplification using RNA transcripts as the source. The study used the HTBI primer set for a first-round RT-PCR of the TCR CDR3. TCRdb fed the multiplex PCR reads into MiXCR, producing one record per CDR3 protein. The sample holds over 250,000 distinct CDR3 sequences, 15% to 20% seen once. Sequencing was carried out using blood. The chain combines TRBV6-1 with TRBJ1-5, with 8 bases aligning to TRBD1. The sequence came from a woman aged 60-75 years with Graves' ophthalmopathy. The CDR3 region has the DNA TGTGCCAGCAGTGGTGAGGGACAGGTTAATCAGCCCCAGCATTGT. Its protein product is CASSGEGQVNQPQHC.